These 10 T cell receptor beta chains were sequenced from one sample in a study of cytomegalovirus exposure and HLA in healthy donors (dated by TCRdb to about 2017). To prepare the library, the immunoSEQ multiplex PCR assay was applied. For the multiplex PCR, a mixture combining 60 forward primers for TCR Vbeta segments and 13 reverse primers for TCR Jbeta segments was used. TCRdb's version of the immuneACCESS table is confined to in-frame rearrangements and falls short of the full clone set. An unresolved V gene accounts for under half of the shortfall where checked; the remainder is of unknown origin. The sample includes over 150,000 clones, with approximately 80% observed a single time. The ten top clones hold approximately 8.7% of the sample. Sequencing was done on a sample of PBMCs. All receptors come from a man aged 18-30 years in good health and CMV-seropositive.

This clone occurred once. The chain is built from TRBV19 and TRBJ2-2; perhaps TRBD1 as D (7 bases). The CDR3 has 15 residues. V was clipped by 4 bases and J by 7 bases, with 16 bases between them. Germline V gene sequence: CDR1 LNHDA, CDR2 SQIVND (reference sequence). CDR3 loop: CASSKTGEVGGELFF. The CDR3 DNA sequence: TGTGCCAGTAGTAAAACAGGGGAGGTCGGCGGGGAGCTGTTTTTT.

This rearrangement joins TRBV6-6 to TRBJ1-2; no clear D. Germline V lookup: CDR1 MNHNY, CDR2 SVGAGI (reference sequence). The CDR3 spans 15 residues. The germline V and J ends were trimmed by 0 bases and 7 bases, with 15 bases remaining between them. The CDR3 here is CASSYSAGEGLGYTF. The DNA of the CDR3 is TGTGCCAGCAGTTACTCCGCAGGCGAGGGCCTTGGCTACACCTTC.

A word on this clone: The junction differs from germline at one of its ends, possibly a read error. The chain recombines TRBV27 with TRBJ2-2; TRBD2 matches 10 bases. The germline V gene encodes CDR1 MNHEY and CDR2 SMNVEV (reference sequence). The length of the CDR3 is 19 residues. The CDR3 sequence: CAGSFLATRLAGNTGELFF. The CDR3 DNA reads as TGTGCCGGCAGTTTCTTAGCCACTCGACTAGCGGGGAACACCGGGGAGCTGTTTTTT.

The gene calls are TRBV12-5 and TRBJ1-1; D gene uncertain. The CDR3 contains 14 residues. Trimming removed 3 bases from V and 0 bases from J, with 8 bases in between. In germline, CDR1 is LGHNT, CDR2 FRNRAP. CDR3 in amino acids: CASGFGGLNTEAFF. CDR3 in DNA: TGTGCTAGTGGTTTTGGCGGTTTGAACACTGAAGCTTTCTTT.

The V call is TRBV12-5, the J call TRBJ2-2; a weak D match, TRBD1 (6 bases). This CDR3 has 17 residues. Deletions cut 6 bases from V and 0 bases from J, with 17 bases between. The V gene's germline CDR1 is LGHNT and CDR2 FRNRAP. The CDR3 is CASGPDLGAANTGELFF. The CDR3 DNA is TGTGCTAGTGGCCCCGACCTGGGGGCCGCGAACACCGGGGAGCTGTTTTTT.

This chain connects TRBV15 to TRBJ2-7, with D maybe TRBD1 (6 bases). Germline CDR1 reads LNHNV; CDR2 reads YYDKDF (reference sequence). V lost 3 bases and J 4 bases, leaving 19 bases between the germline ends. The CDR3 covers 16 residues. CDR3 bases: TGTGCCACCAGCAGCCCTCCGACCCTAGGGGGTTACGAGCAGTACTTC. Protein product: CATSSPPTLGGYEQYF.

The chain carries TRBV7-9 and TRBJ2-5, with 7 bases that match TRBD1. Germline V gene sequence: CDR1 SEHNR, CDR2 FQNEAQ (reference sequence). The CDR3 is 16 residues long. V was clipped by 1 base and J by 5 bases; unmatched bases: 10. The CDR3 loop is CASSLGGQSRGETQYF. In DNA form, the CDR3 reads TGTGCCAGCAGCTTAGGGGGACAATCCAGGGGGGAGACCCAGTACTTC.

The CDR3 protein is CAWSEGQGGGTHYYEQYF. The CDR3 DNA reads TGTGCCTGGAGTGAGGGACAGGGGGGGGGAACCCACTACTACGAGCAGTACTTC. The chain recombines TRBV30 with TRBJ2-7; 11 nucleotides match TRBD1. Germline CDR1 reads GTSNPN; CDR2 reads SVGIG (reference sequence). The CDR3 length is 18 residues. The junction had 14 bases not matched to a gene; V was cut back by 1 base and J by 3 bases.

The chain links TRBV28 to TRBJ1-2; 12 nucleotides agree with TRBD1. CDR1 is MDHEN and CDR2 is SYDVKM in the germline V gene. There are 16 residues in the CDR3. The J segment lost 3 bases and the V segment lost 4 bases, leaving 6 bases of the junction unmatched. Written as DNA, the CDR3 is TGTGCCAGCAGTTCCGGGGACAGGGGGCTTCACTATGGCTACACCTTC. Translated, it gives CASSSGDRGLHYGYTF.

The chain couples TRBV2 to TRBJ1-3; 10 bases are shared with TRBD1. Per the germline V gene, CDR1 is SNHLY and CDR2 is FYNNEI. The CDR3 contains 15 residues. The V and J ends lost 6 bases and 4 bases, in that order; junction bases with no gene match: 6. The CDR3 DNA reads as TGTGCCAGCAGGATGGACAGGGGGGGAGGAAACACCATATATTTT. Translating gives CASRMDRGGGNTIYF.